The entry below describes one T cell receptor (beta chain). Sequencing used immunoSEQ multiplex PCR; TCRdb keeps in-frame clones, though not all of them. Among about 530,000 clones listed, roughly 85% were seen once. V dropped 4 bases and J dropped 0 bases, with 10 bases sitting between them. CDR1 is SGHTA and CDR2 is FQGNSA in the germline V gene. CDR3 length equals 15 residues. These data are taken from a study of shared clonotypes between healthy human individuals. Study donors comprised healthy, HIV-negative adults devoid of recent acute infection or vaccination. The origin of this receptor is a woman aged 40-49 years in good health. Some clones in this sample may be carry-over from other donors' samples. Sequencing was done on a sample of PBMCs. The chain uses TRBV7-2 and TRBJ1-3; possibly TRBD1 for D (6 bases). In nucleotides, the CDR3 is TGTGCCAGCAGCTCGACAGGTTTCTCTGGAAACACCATATATTTT. Translation gives CASSSTGFSGNTIYF.